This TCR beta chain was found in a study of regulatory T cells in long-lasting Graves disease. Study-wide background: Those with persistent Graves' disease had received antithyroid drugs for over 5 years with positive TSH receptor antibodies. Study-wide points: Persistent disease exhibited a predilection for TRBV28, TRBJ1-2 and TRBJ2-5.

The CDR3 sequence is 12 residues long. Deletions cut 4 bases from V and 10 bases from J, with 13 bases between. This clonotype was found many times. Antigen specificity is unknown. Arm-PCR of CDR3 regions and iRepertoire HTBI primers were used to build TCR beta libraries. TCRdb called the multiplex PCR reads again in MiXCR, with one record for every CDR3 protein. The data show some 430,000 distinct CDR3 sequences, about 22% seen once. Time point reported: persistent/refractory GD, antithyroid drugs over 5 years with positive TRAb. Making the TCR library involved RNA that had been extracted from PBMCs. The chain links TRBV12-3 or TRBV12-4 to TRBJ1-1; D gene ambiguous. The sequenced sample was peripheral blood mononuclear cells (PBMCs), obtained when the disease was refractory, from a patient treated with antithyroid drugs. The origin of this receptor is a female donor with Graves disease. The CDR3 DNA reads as TGTGCCAGCAGTTCCGAGACGGAAATAGCTTTCTTT. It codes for CASSSETEIAFF.